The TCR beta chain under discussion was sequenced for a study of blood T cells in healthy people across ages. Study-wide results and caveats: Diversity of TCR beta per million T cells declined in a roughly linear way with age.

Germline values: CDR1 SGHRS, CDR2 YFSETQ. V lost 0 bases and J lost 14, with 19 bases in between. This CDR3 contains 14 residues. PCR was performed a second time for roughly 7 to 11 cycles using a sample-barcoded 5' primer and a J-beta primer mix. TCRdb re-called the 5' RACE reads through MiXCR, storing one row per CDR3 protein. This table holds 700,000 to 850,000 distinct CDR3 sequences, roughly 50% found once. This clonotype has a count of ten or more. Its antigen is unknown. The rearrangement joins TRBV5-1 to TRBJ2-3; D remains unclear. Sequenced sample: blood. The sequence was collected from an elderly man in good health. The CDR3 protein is CASSLEGPERYAYF. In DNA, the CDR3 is TGCGCCAGCAGCTTGGAGGGTCCAGAAAGATACGCGTATTTT.